This T cell receptor beta chain originates from a study of cytomegalovirus exposure and HLA in healthy donors. General observations from the study: About 90% or about 30% of the time was how often most TCR beta V segments were productive, according to an earlier analysis. In a later analysis, across HLA loci, associated TCR counts were highest for DRB1, lowest for HLA-C. The authors later found most CMV-associated TCR beta chains appeared HLA-restricted. Most subjects' HLA-A and HLA-B alleles were reportedly predicted from TCR beta sequences.

About this clone itself: Its matching antigen is unknown.

The primer mix had 60 Vbeta and 13 Jbeta primers. TCRdb keeps only in-frame clones here, not all; method: immunoSEQ multiplex PCR. The sample lists fewer than 200,000 clones; around 78% were seen once. The sample consisted of PBMCs. This sequence was found in a female donor in good health and CMV-seronegative.

CDR3 sequence (DNA): TGTGCCAGCAGCTTAGGTTTCCCACTCGGCTATGGCTACACCTTC. The encoded protein is CASSLGFPLGYGYTF. The chain carries TRBV7-2 and TRBJ1-2; D remains unclear. CDR1 is SGHTA, CDR2 FQGNSA, per germline. The CDR3 runs 15 residues. Trimming removed 1 base at V and 4 bases at J, with 13 bases between.